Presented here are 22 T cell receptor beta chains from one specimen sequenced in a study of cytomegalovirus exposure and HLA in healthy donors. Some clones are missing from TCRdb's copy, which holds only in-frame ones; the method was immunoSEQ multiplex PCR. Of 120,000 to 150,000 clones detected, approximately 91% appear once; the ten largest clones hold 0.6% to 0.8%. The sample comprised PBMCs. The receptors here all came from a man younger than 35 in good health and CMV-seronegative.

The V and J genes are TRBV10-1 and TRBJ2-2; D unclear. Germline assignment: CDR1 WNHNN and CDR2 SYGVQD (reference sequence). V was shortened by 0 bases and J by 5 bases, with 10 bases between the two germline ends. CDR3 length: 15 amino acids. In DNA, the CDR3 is TGCGCCAGCAGTGAGTCTCTAGGAGAGACCGGGGAGCTGTTTTTT. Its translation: CASSESLGETGELFF.

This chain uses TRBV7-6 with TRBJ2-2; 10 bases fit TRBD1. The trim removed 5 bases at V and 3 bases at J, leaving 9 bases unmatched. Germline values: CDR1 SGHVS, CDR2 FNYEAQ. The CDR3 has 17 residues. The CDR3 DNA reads TGTGCCAGCAGCGGAGGGACAGGGGCATTTCACACCGGGGAGCTGTTTTTT. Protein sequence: CASSGGTGAFHTGELFF.

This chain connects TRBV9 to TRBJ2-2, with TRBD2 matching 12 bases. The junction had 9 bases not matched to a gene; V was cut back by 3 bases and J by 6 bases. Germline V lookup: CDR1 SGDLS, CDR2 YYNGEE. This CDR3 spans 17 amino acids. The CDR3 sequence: CASSAQASSGGAGELFF. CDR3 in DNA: TGTGCCAGCAGCGCCCAAGCTTCTAGCGGGGGGGCCGGGGAGCTGTTTTTT.

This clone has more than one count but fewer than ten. The CDR3 DNA follows: TGTGCCAGCGGTACCACAGGGTACGAGCAGTACTTC. Amino acids: CASGTTGYEQYF. The chain is built from TRBV25-1 and TRBJ2-7; perhaps TRBD1 as D (6 bases). The CDR3 is 12 residues long. In germline, CDR1 is MGHDK, CDR2 SYGVNS. Trimming shortened V by 8 bases and J by 4 bases, and 12 bases separated the two germline ends.

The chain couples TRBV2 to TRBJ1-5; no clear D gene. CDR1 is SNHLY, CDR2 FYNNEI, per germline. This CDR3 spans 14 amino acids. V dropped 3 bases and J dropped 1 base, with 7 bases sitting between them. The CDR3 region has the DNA TGTGCCAGCAGTGACGGGATGAGCAATCAGCCCCAGCATTTT. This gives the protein CASSDGMSNQPQHF.

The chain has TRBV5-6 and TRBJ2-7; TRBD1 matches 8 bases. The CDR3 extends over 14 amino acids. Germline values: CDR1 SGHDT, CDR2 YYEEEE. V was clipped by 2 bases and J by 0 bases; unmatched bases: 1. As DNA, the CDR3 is TGTGCCAGCAGCTTCGGACAGGGCTCCTACGAGCAGTACTTC. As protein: CASSFGQGSYEQYF.

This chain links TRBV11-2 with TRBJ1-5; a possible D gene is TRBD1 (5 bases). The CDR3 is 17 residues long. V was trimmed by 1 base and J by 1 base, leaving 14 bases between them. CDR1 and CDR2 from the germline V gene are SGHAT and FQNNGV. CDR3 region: CASSLGGVRESNQPQHF. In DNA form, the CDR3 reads TGTGCCAGCAGCTTAGGGGGGGTGAGGGAAAGCAATCAGCCCCAGCATTTT.

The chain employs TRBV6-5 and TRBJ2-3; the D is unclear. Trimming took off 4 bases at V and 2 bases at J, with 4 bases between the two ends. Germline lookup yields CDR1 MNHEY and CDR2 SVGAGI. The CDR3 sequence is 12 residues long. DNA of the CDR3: TGTGCCAGCAGTTCTATCACAGATACGCAGTATTTT. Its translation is CASSSITDTQYF.

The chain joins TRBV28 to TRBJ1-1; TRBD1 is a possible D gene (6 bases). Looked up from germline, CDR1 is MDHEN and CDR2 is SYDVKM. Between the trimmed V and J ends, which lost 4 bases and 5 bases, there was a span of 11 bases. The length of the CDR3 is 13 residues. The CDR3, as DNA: TGTGCCAGCAGTTCGGGACACCGAACTGAAGCTTTCTTT. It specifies CASSSGHRTEAFF. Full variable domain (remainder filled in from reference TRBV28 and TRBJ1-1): DVKVTQSSRYLVKRTGEKVFLECVQDMDHENMFWYRQDPGLGLRLIYFSYDVKMKEKGDIPEGYSVSREKKERFSLILESASTNQTSMYLCASSSGHRTEAFFGQGTRLTVV.

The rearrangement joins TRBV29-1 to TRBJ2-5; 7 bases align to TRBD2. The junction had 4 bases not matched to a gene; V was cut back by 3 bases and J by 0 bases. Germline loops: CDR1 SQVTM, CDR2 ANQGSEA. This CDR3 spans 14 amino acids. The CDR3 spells CSVEGGLYQETQYF. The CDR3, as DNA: TGCAGCGTTGAGGGGGGGTTATACCAAGAGACCCAGTACTTC.

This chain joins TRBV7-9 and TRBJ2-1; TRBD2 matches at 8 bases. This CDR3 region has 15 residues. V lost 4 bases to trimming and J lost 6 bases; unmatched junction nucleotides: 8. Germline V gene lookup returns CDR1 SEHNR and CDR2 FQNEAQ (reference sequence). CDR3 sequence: CASSWTSRVSNEQFF. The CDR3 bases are TGTGCCAGCAGCTGGACTAGCAGGGTTTCCAATGAGCAGTTCTTC.

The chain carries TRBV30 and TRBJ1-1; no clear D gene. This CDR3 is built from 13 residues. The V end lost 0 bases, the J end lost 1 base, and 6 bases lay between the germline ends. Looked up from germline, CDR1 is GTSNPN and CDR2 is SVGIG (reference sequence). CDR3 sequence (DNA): TGTGCCTGGAGTGTAGGGAGGAACACTGAAGCTTTCTTT. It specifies CAWSVGRNTEAFF.

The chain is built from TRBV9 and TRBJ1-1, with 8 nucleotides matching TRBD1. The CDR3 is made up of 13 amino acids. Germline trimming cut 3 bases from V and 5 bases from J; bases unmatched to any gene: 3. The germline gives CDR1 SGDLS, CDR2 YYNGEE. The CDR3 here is CASSATGGTEAFF. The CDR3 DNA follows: TGTGCCAGCAGCGCTACAGGGGGAACTGAAGCTTTCTTT. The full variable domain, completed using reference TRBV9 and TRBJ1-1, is DSGVTQTPKHLITATGQRVTLRCSPRSGDLSVYWYQQSLDQGLQFLIQYYNGEERAKGNILERFSAQQFPDLHSELNLSSLELGDSALYFCASSATGGTEAFFGQGTRLTVV.

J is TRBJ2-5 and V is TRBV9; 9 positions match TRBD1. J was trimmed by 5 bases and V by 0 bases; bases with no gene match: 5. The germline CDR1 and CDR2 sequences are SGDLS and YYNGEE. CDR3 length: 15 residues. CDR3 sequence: CASSVGDREWETQYF. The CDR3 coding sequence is TGTGCCAGCAGCGTAGGGGACAGGGAGTGGGAGACCCAGTACTTC.

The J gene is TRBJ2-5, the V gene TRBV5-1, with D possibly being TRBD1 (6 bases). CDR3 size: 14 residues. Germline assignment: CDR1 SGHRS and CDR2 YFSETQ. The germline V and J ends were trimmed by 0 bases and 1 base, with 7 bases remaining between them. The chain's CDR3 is CASSLETGQETQYF. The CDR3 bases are TGCGCCAGCAGCTTGGAGACAGGCCAAGAGACCCAGTACTTC.

This CDR3 is CASSLLGQEDEKLFF. CDR3 in DNA: TGTGCCAGTAGTCTCCTCGGACAGGAAGATGAAAAACTGTTTTTT. The chain is built from TRBV19 and TRBJ1-4, with 7 bases matching TRBD1. This CDR3 has 15 amino acids. Germline CDR1 LNHDA, CDR2 SQIVND (reference sequence). V lost 5 bases to trimming and J lost 6 bases; unmatched junction nucleotides: 9.

In DNA, the CDR3 is TGTGCCAGTACCGCTGACAGGGGGCTGTGGATGAACACTGAAGCTTTCTTT. It specifies CASTADRGLWMNTEAFF. The chain carries TRBV19 and TRBJ1-1; 10 bases match TRBD1. Looked up from germline, CDR1 is LNHDA and CDR2 is SQIVND (reference sequence). This CDR3 spans 17 amino acids. Trimming cost V 7 bases and J 0 bases; bases outside gene matches: 11. Variable domain in full (rest from reference TRBV19 and TRBJ1-1): DGGITQSPKYLFRKEGQNVTLSCEQNLNHDAMYWYRQDPGQGLRLIYYSQIVNDFQKGDIAEGYSVSREKKESFPLTVTSAQKNPTAFYLCASTADRGLWMNTEAFFGQGTRLTVV.

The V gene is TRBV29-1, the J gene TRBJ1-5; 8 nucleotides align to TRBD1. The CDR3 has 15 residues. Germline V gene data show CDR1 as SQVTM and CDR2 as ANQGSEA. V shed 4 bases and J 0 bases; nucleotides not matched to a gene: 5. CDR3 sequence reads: CSVGQGRNSNQPQHF. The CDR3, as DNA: TGCAGCGTTGGACAGGGGAGGAATAGCAATCAGCCCCAGCATTTT.

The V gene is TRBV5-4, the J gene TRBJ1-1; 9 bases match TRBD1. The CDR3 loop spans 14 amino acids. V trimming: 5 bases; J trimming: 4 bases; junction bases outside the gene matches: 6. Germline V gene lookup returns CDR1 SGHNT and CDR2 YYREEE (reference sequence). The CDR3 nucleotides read TGTGCCAGCAGGCCAGACAGGGGGACCACTGAAGCTTTCTTT. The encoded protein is CASRPDRGTTEAFF. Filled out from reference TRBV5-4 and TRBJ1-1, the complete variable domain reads ETGVTQSPTHLIKTRGQQVTLRCSSQSGHNTVSWYQQALGQGPQFIFQYYREEENGRGNFPPRFSGLQFPNYSSELNVNALELDDSALYLCASRPDRGTTEAFFGQGTRLTVV.

This chain's CDR3 is CASSQGAGARPEETQYF. The CDR3 bases are TGCGCCAGCAGCCAAGGAGCGGGGGCCCGACCTGAGGAGACCCAGTACTTC. The J gene is TRBJ2-5, the V gene TRBV4-1, with 8 bases that match TRBD2. Germline CDR1 MGHRA, CDR2 YSYEKL. Losses at the gene ends were 1 base for V and 5 bases for J; bases not matched to a gene: 12. The CDR3 loop spans 17 amino acids.

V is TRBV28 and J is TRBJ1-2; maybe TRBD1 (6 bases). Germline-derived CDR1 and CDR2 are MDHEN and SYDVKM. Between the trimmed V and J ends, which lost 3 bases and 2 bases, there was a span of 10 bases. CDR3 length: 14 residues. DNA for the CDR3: TGTGCCAGCAGTTTCCCAGGGGAGAACTATGGCTACACCTTC. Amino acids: CASSFPGENYGYTF.

CDR3 protein: CASSVDSLRGASYNEQFF. DNA of the CDR3: TGTGCCAGCAGCGTAGACTCTTTGCGGGGGGCCTCCTACAATGAGCAGTTCTTC. The rearrangement uses TRBV9 and TRBJ2-1; 8 bases are shared with TRBD2. Germline loops: CDR1 SGDLS, CDR2 YYNGEE. Unmatched junction bases numbered 8, after V lost 0 bases and J lost 0 bases. This CDR3 is 18 amino acids long.